Listed here are 12 T cell receptor beta chains from one sample, sequenced in a study of shared clonotypes between healthy human individuals. Data came from immunoSEQ multiplex PCR; TCRdb stores just in-frame clones and leaves some out. Among some 530,000 clones listed, roughly 80% were seen once. Material for sequencing was PBMCs. Receptors were obtained from a woman aged 40-49 years in good health. Some clones in this sample may be carry-over from other donors' samples.

This rearrangement joins TRBV28 to TRBJ2-5, with 11 bases fitting TRBD2. Germline V gene data show CDR1 as MDHEN and CDR2 as SYDVKM. The CDR3 covers 15 residues. Losses at the gene ends were 2 bases for V and 4 bases for J; bases not matched to a gene: 3. DNA of the CDR3: TGTGCCAGCAGTTTAGAACTAGCGGGAGCAGAGACCCAGTACTTC. As protein: CASSLELAGAETQYF.

This clone was counted a single time. V usage is TRBV4-2 and J usage is TRBJ1-5; TRBD1 is a possible D gene (5 bases). CDR3 length: 16 amino acids. V gave up 0 bases and J gave up 7 bases, with 16 bases separating them. Germline loops: CDR1 LGHNA, CDR2 YNFKEQ. The CDR3 loop reads CASSQDGAQSRQPQHF. The CDR3 DNA sequence: TGTGCCAGCAGCCAAGATGGGGCACAGAGTAGACAGCCCCAGCATTTT.

The J gene is TRBJ2-1, the V gene TRBV25-1; 9 nucleotides align to TRBD2. This CDR3 region has 15 residues. Trimming took 2 bases from V and 4 from J; bases not matched to a gene: 3. Germline loops: CDR1 MGHDK, CDR2 SYGVNS. The CDR3 DNA reads TGTGCCAGCAGTGAAATAGCGGGAGCATACAATGAGCAGTTCTTC. The encoded protein is CASSEIAGAYNEQFF.

The V call is TRBV30, the J call TRBJ2-7, with D maybe TRBD2 (6 bases). Trimming took 5 bases from V and 2 from J, leaving 13 bases between them. The CDR3 totals 13 residues. The germline gives CDR1 GTSNPN, CDR2 SVGIG (reference sequence). The CDR3 DNA reads as TGTGCCTGGTCTGAGCGGGCGCCCTACGAGCAGTACTTC. Its protein product is CAWSERAPYEQYF. Together with reference TRBV30 and TRBJ2-7, the CDR3 gives the full variable domain: SQTIHQWPATLVQPVGSPLSLECTVEGTSNPNLYWYRQAAGRGLQLLFYSVGIGQISSEVPQNLSASRPQDRQFILSSKKLLLSDSGFYLCAWSERAPYEQYFGPGTRLTVT.

This clone was detected a few times. This likely reflects a read error, since a far larger clone is one base away. This rearrangement joins TRBV5-1 to TRBJ2-5; 7 bases agree with TRBD2. The CDR3 totals 15 residues. In germline, CDR1 is SGHRS, CDR2 YFSETQ. CDR3 DNA sequence: TGCGCCAGCACCAATTGGGGCGGGAGTGGGGAGACCCAGCACTTC. Protein sequence: CASTNWGGSGETQHF. Looking up the rest from reference TRBV5-1 and TRBJ2-5 gives the full variable domain: KAGVTQTPRYLIKTRGQQVTLSCSPISGHRSVSWYQQTPGQGLQFLFEYFSETQRNKGNFPGRFSGRQFSNSRSEMNVSTLELGDSALYLCASTNWGGSGETQHFGPGTRLLVL.

The chain has TRBV27 and TRBJ2-5; 11 bases map to TRBD1. Trimming at V came to 5 bases and at J to 4 bases, leaving 15 bases not matched to a gene. The CDR3 loop spans 18 amino acids. CDR1 is MNHEY, CDR2 SMNVEV, per germline (reference sequence). The CDR3 DNA reads TGTGCCAGCAGTCCGTTGGGACAGGGGGGGTTCGGCGTAGAGACCCAGTACTTC. It translates to CASSPLGQGGFGVETQYF.

The V gene is TRBV11-1, the J gene TRBJ2-5, with 7 bases aligning to TRBD2. V dropped 6 bases and J dropped 2; count of bases not matched to a gene: 9. CDR1 and CDR2 from the germline V gene are SGHAT and FQDESV (reference sequence). The CDR3 is 15 amino acids. The DNA of the CDR3 is TGTGCCAGCAGTTCATGGACTAGGGAACAAGAGACCCAGTACTTC. It yields the protein CASSSWTREQETQYF. The full variable domain, in which reference TRBV11-1 and TRBJ2-5 provide the parts outside the CDR3, is EAEVAQSPRYKITEKSQAVAFWCDPISGHATLYWYRQILGQGPELLVQFQDESVVDDSQLPKDRFSAERLKGVDSTLKIQPAELGDSAMYLCASSSWTREQETQYFGPGTRLLVL.

About this clone itself: A far more abundant clone sits one base away, making this likely a read error. The conserved phenylalanine or tryptophan normally closing the CDR3 is absent here, so this likely arose from a read error. The CDR3 DNA is TGTGCCAGCAGCCCGGACAGGGACGAGCAGTACTCC. The encoded protein is CASSPDRDEQYS. J is TRBJ2-7 and V is TRBV7-9; TRBD1 matches at 8 bases. CDR1 SEHNR and CDR2 FQNEAQ come from the germline V gene (reference sequence). V dropped 5 bases and J dropped 5; count of bases not matched to a gene: 2. The CDR3 consists of 12 residues.

About this clone: This likely reflects a read error, since a far larger clone is one base away. At the DNA level, this CDR3 is encoded by other sequences in the same sample as well. The genes are TRBV4-2 and TRBJ2-1; D is unclear. CDR3 length equals 12 residues. The germline V gene encodes CDR1 LGHNA and CDR2 YNFKEQ. The CDR3, as DNA: TGTGCCAGTAGCCAAGATAGGGATGAGCAGTTCTTC. It translates to CASSQDRDEQFF.

The chain links TRBV1 to TRBJ2-1; the table assigns TRBD1, which was not confirmed against the DNA. TRBV1 is an annotated pseudogene. CDR3 length equals 17 residues. For the CDR3, the DNA is TGCACCAGCAGCCAAGATGGACCGGGACAGGACTACAATGAGCAGTTCTTC. Its translation is CTSSQDGPGQDYNEQFF.

Worth noting for this clone: This may come from a read error, since a much larger clone is one base off. This rearrangement joins TRBV6-4 to TRBJ2-2; TRBD2 might be the D (5 bases). CDR3 size: 14 residues. The germline CDR1 and CDR2 sequences are MRHNA and SNTAGT. The CDR3 sequence: CASSDDGDTGERFF. In DNA form, the CDR3 reads TGTGCCAGCAGTGACGACGGAGACACCGGGGAGCGGTTTTTT.

The V gene is TRBV19, the J gene TRBJ1-5, with 11 bases matching TRBD1. Per germline, CDR1 LNHDA and CDR2 SQIVND (reference sequence). This CDR3 comprises 14 residues. The J segment lost 9 bases and the V segment lost 1 base, leaving 2 bases of the junction unmatched. CDR3 bases: TGTGCCAGTAGTATAGGGACAGGGGGCCGGCCCCAGCATTTT. This codes for CASSIGTGGRPQHF.